A selection of T cell receptor beta chains follows, all from one sample in a study of T-cell memory formation after mild COVID-19. TCRdb analysed the 5' RACE reads with MiXCR anew, one entry per CDR3 protein. Of around 300,000 distinct CDR3 sequences listed, about 20% are singletons. Sample: PBMCs or a T cell subset sorted from them (not recorded which). These receptors all stem from a man aged 18 to 30 who had mild COVID-19 (a few samples of this study predate the infection). Cell type and time point are not known. Each CDR3 is given with its conserved first and last residue. Each record gives: CDR3 protein, CDR3 DNA, J gene, D gene, clone size, CDR3 length, V gene. The D gene is left open where the match is weak. Rows give clone size only sometimes, using once, few, many, or a class for an expanded clone.

cdr3_aa: CASSLEARGLEAFF
cdr3_nt: TGTGCCAGCAGCTTAGAGGCACGGGGACTTGAAGCTTTCTTT
j_call: TRBJ1-1
d_call: -
clone_size: -
cdr3_length: 14
v_call: TRBV7-9

cdr3_aa: CSASRVPGWETQYF
cdr3_nt: TGCAGTGCTAGCCGGGTCCCGGGGTGGGAGACCCAGTACTTC
j_call: TRBJ2-5
d_call: -
clone_size: few
cdr3_length: 14
v_call: TRBV20-1

cdr3_aa: CASSQGRGFGQETQYF
cdr3_nt: TGTGCCAGCAGCCAAGGGCGGGGCTTTGGCCAAGAGACCCAGTACTTC
j_call: TRBJ2-5
d_call: -
clone_size: few
cdr3_length: 16
v_call: TRBV3-1

cdr3_aa: CASSQVQSDYEQYF
cdr3_nt: TGCGCCAGCAGCCAGGTACAGTCGGACTACGAGCAGTACTTC
j_call: TRBJ2-7
d_call: -
clone_size: few
cdr3_length: 14
v_call: TRBV4-1

cdr3_aa: CASSPGHSNYGYTF
cdr3_nt: TGTGCCAGCAGCCCCGGACACTCGAACTATGGCTACACCTTC
j_call: TRBJ1-2
d_call: -
clone_size: -
cdr3_length: 14
v_call: TRBV7-3

cdr3_aa: CSAPLAGDEQYF
cdr3_nt: TGCAGTGCTCCTCTAGCGGGGGACGAGCAGTACTTC
j_call: TRBJ2-7
d_call: TRBD2
clone_size: -
cdr3_length: 12
v_call: TRBV20-1

cdr3_aa: CASSSSGKNTEAFF
cdr3_nt: TGCGCCAGCAGCTCTTCAGGGAAAAACACTGAAGCTTTCTTT
j_call: TRBJ1-1
d_call: -
clone_size: few
cdr3_length: 14
v_call: TRBV5-1

cdr3_aa: CSVDGLGTAYGYTF
cdr3_nt: TGCAGCGTTGACGGTCTGGGGACAGCTTATGGCTACACCTTC
j_call: TRBJ1-2
d_call: TRBD1
clone_size: -
cdr3_length: 14
v_call: TRBV29-1

cdr3_aa: CASSSMLEGLTGELFF
cdr3_nt: TGTGCCAGCAGCAGCATGCTTGAGGGTCTGACCGGGGAGCTGTTTTTT
j_call: TRBJ2-2
d_call: -
clone_size: few
cdr3_length: 16
v_call: TRBV7-9

cdr3_aa: CASTGQLGPEYF
cdr3_nt: TGTGCCAGCACCGGACAGTTAGGGCCTGAGTACTTC
j_call: TRBJ2-4
d_call: -
clone_size: -
cdr3_length: 12
v_call: TRBV5-5